This T cell receptor beta chain was sequenced in a study of early T cells in non-severe SARS-CoV-2 infection. This clonotype was detected ten times or more. Individual cDNA molecules were tagged with unique molecular identifiers. Via MiXCR, TCRdb re-called the 5' RACE reads, giving one row per CDR3 protein. The sample holds more than 70,000 distinct CDR3 sequences; roughly an eighth are singletons and the top ten take about 6%. Sequenced input: whole blood. This sequence originates from an adult who was a healthcare worker with PCR-confirmed SARS-CoV-2 infection or an uninfected control (not recorded which).

As DNA, the CDR3 is TGCAGCGTTGAACTAGCGGGCAATGAGCAGTTCTTC. Its protein is CSVELAGNEQFF. The V gene is TRBV29-1, the J gene TRBJ2-1; 8 nucleotides align to TRBD2. The V gene's germline CDR1 is SQVTM and CDR2 ANQGSEA. Trimming at V came to 2 bases and at J to 6 bases, leaving 0 bases not matched to a gene. The CDR3 covers 12 residues.